This is a list of T cell receptor beta chains from one sample in a study of human T cells and chemical hapten exposure. TCRdb itself ran the RACE reads through MiXCR, one entry per CDR3 protein. The table has 95,000 to 100,000 distinct CDR3 sequences, about an eighth seen once. The sequences come from whole blood, collected in connection with sensitization to the hapten diphenylcyclopropenone (DPC). Receptors originate from a woman in her thirties or forties with alopecia areata. Some clones in this sample may be carry-over from other donors' samples. The CDR3 runs from the conserved cysteine through the conserved F or W. A D gene is named only where the DNA matches it firmly. Not every row has a clone size; where given, it reads once, few, many or a size class.

TRBJ2-5 | - | TRBV7-9 | - | CASSSRQNQETQYF | TGTGCCAGCAGCTCCCGACAAAACCAAGAGACCCAGTACTTC
TRBJ2-3 | many | TRBV12-3/TRBV12-4 | - | CASRPTASTDTQYF | TGTGCCAGCAGGCCGACAGCTTCCACAGATACGCAGTATTTT
TRBJ2-3 | - | TRBV28 | - | CASSFWVTDTQYF | TGTGCCAGCAGTTTTTGGGTAACAGATACGCAGTATTTT
TRBJ2-1 | - | TRBV6-2/TRBV6-3 | TRBD2 | CASSGGPTYNEQFF | TGTGCCAGTTCGGGAGGGCCAACCTACAATGAGCAGTTCTTC
TRBJ2-7 | - | TRBV20-1 | - | CSAPRGVRNEQYF | TGCAGTGCCCCGAGGGGGGTAAGGAACGAGCAGTACTTC
TRBJ2-2 | - | TRBV7-9 | TRBD2 | CASSLARTSGENTGELFF | TGTGCCAGCAGCTTAGCGAGGACTAGCGGGGAGAACACCGGGGAGCTGTTTTTT
TRBJ2-3 | many | TRBV5-4 | TRBD1 | CASSYGTGADTQYF | TGTGCCAGCAGCTACGGGACAGGGGCAGATACGCAGTATTTT
TRBJ2-3 | - | TRBV6-2/TRBV6-3 | - | CASSSETTMGDTQYF | TGTGCCAGCAGTTCCGAGACAACAATGGGAGATACGCAGTATTTT
TRBJ2-7 | many | TRBV6-2/TRBV6-3 | TRBD1 | CAIRDRGPYEQYF | TGTGCCATCCGGGACAGGGGTCCCTACGAGCAGTACTTC
TRBJ2-4 | - | TRBV20-1 | - | CSARGSTGQYF | TGCAGTGCTAGAGGAAGTACTGGGCAGTACTTC
TRBJ2-2 | few | TRBV21-1 | - | CASSHPGEAANTGELFF | TGTGCCAGCAGCCACCCCGGGGAAGCGGCGAACACCGGGGAGCTGTTTTTT
TRBJ1-1 | - | TRBV6-5 | - | CASSDLINHPRRTEAFF | TGTGCCAGCAGTGACCTGATAAACCACCCCCGAAGGACTGAAGCTTTCTTT
TRBJ2-7 | many | TRBV7-9 | TRBD2 | CASLAGTSYEQYF | TGTGCCAGCTTAGCGGGAACGTCCTACGAGCAGTACTTC
TRBJ2-7 | many | TRBV20-1 | - | CSAVGSSYEQYF | TGCAGTGCTGTTGGGAGCTCCTACGAGCAGTACTTC
TRBJ1-1 | few | TRBV20-1 | TRBD1 | CSARVSPGQMNTEAFF | TGCAGTGCTAGAGTGTCCCCGGGACAGATGAACACTGAAGCTTTCTTT
TRBJ1-1 | many | TRBV18 | - | CASSPRGVDTEAFF | TGTGCCAGCTCACCCAGGGGTGTGGACACTGAAGCTTTCTTT
TRBJ2-7 | few | TRBV4-3 | - | CASSQDALTYYEQYF | TGCGCCAGCAGCCAAGATGCCCTGACTTACTACGAGCAGTACTTC
TRBJ2-7 | many | TRBV13 | TRBD2 | CASSPRTSGRTYEQYF | TGTGCCAGCAGCCCCCGGACTAGCGGGAGAACCTACGAGCAGTACTTC
TRBJ2-5 | - | TRBV7-9 | - | CASSPRGTGLQETQYF | TGTGCCAGCAGCCCAAGGGGCACTGGACTTCAAGAGACCCAGTACTTC
TRBJ2-7 | - | TRBV12-3/TRBV12-4 | - | CASRPQGTYEQYF | TGTGCCAGCAGGCCGCAGGGGACATACGAGCAGTACTTC